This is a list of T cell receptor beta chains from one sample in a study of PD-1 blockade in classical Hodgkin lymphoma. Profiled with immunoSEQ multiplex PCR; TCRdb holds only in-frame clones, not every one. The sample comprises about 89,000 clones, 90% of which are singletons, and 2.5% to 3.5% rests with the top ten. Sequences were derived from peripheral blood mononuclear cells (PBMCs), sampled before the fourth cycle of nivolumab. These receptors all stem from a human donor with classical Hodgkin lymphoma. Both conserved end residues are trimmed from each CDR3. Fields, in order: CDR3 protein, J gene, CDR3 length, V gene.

ASSYSGGNYEQY TRBJ2-7 12 TRBV5-5
ASRQNPYEQY TRBJ2-7 10 TRBV28
ASRLLRAGTEAF TRBJ1-1 12 TRBV19
ASSLERQANEKLF TRBJ1-4 13 TRBV5-8
AILGQGAYEQY . 11 TRBV10-3
ASSKEDREYSNQPQH TRBJ1-5 15 TRBV9
ASSYSWNTEAF TRBJ1-1 11 TRBV6-5
ATNSGTRNQPQH TRBJ1-5 12 TRBV19
ASSPSGGSDTQY TRBJ2-3 12 TRBV7-9
AIKGRESNTEAF TRBJ1-1 12 TRBV10-3
ASSYGTSGGADTQY TRBJ2-3 14 TRBV6-5
ASSDPPGRTGNTIY TRBJ1-3 14 TRBV7-6
ASSLSGSHDYT TRBJ1-2 11 TRBV5-1
ASSSNSNQPQH TRBJ1-5 11 TRBV6-1
ASSFPPQGRTEAF TRBJ1-1 13 TRBV5-1
ASSVAGERGGRNTQY TRBJ2-3 15 TRBV9
ASRRDTGQETQY TRBJ2-5 12 TRBV7-9
ASSRGGDEQF TRBJ2-1 10 TRBV5-4
ATVGGGTNEKLF TRBJ1-4 12 TRBV2
ASSFSTASLGSYEQY TRBJ2-7 15 TRBV11-2
ASKYFETVNTEAF TRBJ1-1 13 TRBV28
ASSQEGSGGDNEQF TRBJ2-1 14 TRBV4-3
ASSQDIHGYT TRBJ1-2 10 TRBV5-6
ASSPTGDQPQH TRBJ1-5 11 TRBV7-9
ASSWDIRGYNEQF TRBJ2-1 13 TRBV27
ASSDSRGLGGYT TRBJ1-2 12 TRBV2
ASSLASGDTQY TRBJ2-3 11 TRBV5-6
ASGLRKGGVGYGYT TRBJ1-2 14 TRBV12-5
ASSDRGAQETQY TRBJ2-5 12 TRBV6-5
ASSLDGDYGYT TRBJ1-2 11 TRBV7-6
ASSPTETSGEYEQY TRBJ2-7 14 TRBV9
AWSVLMDEAEAF TRBJ1-1 12 TRBV30
SVEEGQGKGYT TRBJ1-2 11 TRBV29-1
ASTQGVWGYT TRBJ1-2 10 TRBV19
ASSIEGGWRSSYNEQF TRBJ2-1 16 TRBV19
ASSLRRGGQETQY TRBJ2-5 13 TRBV7-9
ASSVYPSGSQGNTIY TRBJ1-3 15 TRBV9
ASSQDSGGGTDTQY TRBJ2-3 14 TRBV4-3
ASSPTTGYYEQY TRBJ2-7 12 TRBV7-6
ASSRTGLSSGANVLT TRBJ2-6 15 TRBV28
ASSQDGAGQRTDTQY TRBJ2-3 15 TRBV4-3
ASGQGARPTDTQY TRBJ2-3 13 TRBV5-1
ATKEGPSSYEQY TRBJ2-7 12 TRBV5-1
ASSGAAGNTGELF TRBJ2-2 13 TRBV19
ASRGGREGNTEAF TRBJ1-1 13 TRBV4-3
ASSIKGGYT TRBJ1-2 9 TRBV19
ASSWTANTEAF TRBJ1-1 11 TRBV5-6
ASSVGFSPLH TRBJ1-6 10 TRBV7-9
ASSLVTLKSTDTQY TRBJ2-3 14 TRBV7-8
ASSYSVLNEKLF TRBJ1-4 12 TRBV6-5
ASSYPLQGAFSPLH TRBJ1-6 14 TRBV6-5
ASSIGGQETQY TRBJ2-5 11 TRBV19
ASSHRREDGFKNIQY TRBJ2-4 15 TRBV4-1
ASRPMGGANEKLF TRBJ1-4 13 TRBV6-1
ASRVTLMDRGNEKLF TRBJ1-4 15 TRBV2